This T cell receptor (beta chain) was sequenced for a study of blood T cells in healthy people across ages. V lost 0 bases, J lost 6 bases, and 6 bases lay in between. The CDR3 is 13 residues long. Germline V gene data show CDR1 as SGHKS and CDR2 as YYEKEE (reference sequence). A sample-barcoded 5' primer and a J-beta primer mix were used in a second PCR of about 7 to 12 cycles. Each CDR3 protein is one row after TCRdb ran MiXCR on the 5' RACE reads. Here the sample spans some 940,000 distinct CDR3 sequences, almost 30% being singletons. This same sample was also part of a study on T cells of mothers and their children.

The chain is built from TRBV5-5 and TRBJ1-4; D is unresolved. This TCR came from a woman aged 40 to 50 in good health. Sequencing was performed on blood. This CDR3 reads CASSLVVDEKLFF. CDR3 nucleotide sequence: TGTGCCAGCAGCTTGGTTGTGGATGAAAAACTGTTTTTT.